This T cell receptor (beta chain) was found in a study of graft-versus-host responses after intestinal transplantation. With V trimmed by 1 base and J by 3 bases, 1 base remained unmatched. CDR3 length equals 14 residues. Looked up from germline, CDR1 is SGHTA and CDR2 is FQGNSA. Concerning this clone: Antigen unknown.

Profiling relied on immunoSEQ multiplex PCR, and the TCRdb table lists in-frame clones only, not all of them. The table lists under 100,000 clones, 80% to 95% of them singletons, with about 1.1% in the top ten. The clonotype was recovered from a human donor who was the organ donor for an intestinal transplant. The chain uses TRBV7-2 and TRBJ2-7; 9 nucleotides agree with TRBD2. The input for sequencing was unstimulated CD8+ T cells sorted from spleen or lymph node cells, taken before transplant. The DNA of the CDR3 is TGTGCCAGCAGCTTAGTGACTAGCGGCTACGAGCAGTACTTC. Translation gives CASSLVTSGYEQYF.